This paragraph reports one T cell receptor (beta chain). Those who donated were healthy bone marrow donors. This record comes from a study of cytomegalovirus exposure and HLA in healthy donors. PCR involved 60 Vbeta and 13 Jbeta primers. Authors' data handling: About 10 million of about 88 million unique TCR beta chains were shared, per a later count. Here immunoSEQ multiplex PCR was the method, and the copy in TCRdb shows in-frame clones only, minus some. That table furnishes V, J and clone size, whereas the DNA furnished D and trimming. Among tens of thousands of clones listed, 81% were seen once. There are 16 residues in the CDR3. V was shortened by 6 bases and J by 0 bases, with 18 bases between the two germline ends. Germline-derived CDR1 and CDR2 are MNHEY and SMNVEV (reference sequence).

The chain links TRBV27 to TRBJ2-7; possible D gene TRBD2, 5 bases. Sample: PBMCs. This TCR derives from a girl aged 2 to 9 in good health and CMV-seropositive. The CDR3 DNA sequence: TGTGCCAGCAGCCCACTCGGACTGACTGGCTCCTACGAGCAGTACTTC. Its translation: CASSPLGLTGSYEQYF.